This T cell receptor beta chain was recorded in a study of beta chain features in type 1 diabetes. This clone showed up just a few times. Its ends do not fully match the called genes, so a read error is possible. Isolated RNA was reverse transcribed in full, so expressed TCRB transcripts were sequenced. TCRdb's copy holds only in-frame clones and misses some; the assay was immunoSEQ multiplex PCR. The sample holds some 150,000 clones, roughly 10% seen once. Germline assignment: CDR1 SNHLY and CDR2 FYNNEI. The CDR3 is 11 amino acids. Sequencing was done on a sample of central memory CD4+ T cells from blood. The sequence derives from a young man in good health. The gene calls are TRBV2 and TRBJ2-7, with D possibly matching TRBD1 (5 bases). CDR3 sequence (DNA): TGTGCCAGCAGTGAAGAACGGACACCCGTCTTC. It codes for CASSEERTPVF.